The T cell receptor (beta chain) described here comes from a study of CD8 T cells in ankylosing spondylitis (dated by TCRdb to 2015 to 2018). Study-wide context: T cell receptor beta repertoires were profiled in healthy donors and ankylosing spondylitis patients so that disease-linked TCR variants could be found. The whole study cohort included 108 healthy donors and around 24 ankylosing spondylitis patients. Peripheral blood samples were taken, and synovial fluid was additionally collected from ankylosing spondylitis patients. Findings and caveats that apply to the study as a whole: Blood from ankylosing spondylitis patients appeared to be characterized by a TCR beta motif composed of roughly 8 highly homologous amino acid variants. Significant enrichment of the disease-linked clones was reported in matched synovial fluid samples from ankylosing spondylitis patients. In peripheral blood, the disease-linked clones were found at relatively low frequencies and had a CD8+ phenotype. Some motif variants were previously reported in synovial fluid and blood of reactive arthritis patients, suggesting common disease-initiation mechanisms.

According to the germline V gene (reference sequence), CDR1 reads DFQATT and CDR2 reads SNEGSKA. The CDR3 goes from the cysteine to the phenylalanine over 14 residues. The sequencer listed for this sample is Illumina HiSeq 2500. TCR beta libraries were prepared by quantitative 5'-RACE with molecular barcodes. Processing in the source paper ran as follows. To identify disease-linked TCR variants, a new computational method was used, one built on a probabilistic model of VDJ rearrangement. TCRdb reran the public reads through fastp at Q25 and MiXCR, keeping productive beta chains. Every entry covers one CDR3 protein and lists the most common genes and DNA from its rows. These V and J calls rely on TCRdb rather than the paper's analysis. Across this sample there are approximately 210,000 distinct CDR3 sequences, with roughly 13% seen only once. The ten largest clonotypes hold approximately 16% of the sample.

Details on this clonotype: This receptor's antigen is unknown. Because the CDR3's place on the DNA is in doubt, the DNA is left out and the CDR3 is given as listed by TCRdb.

This clonotype originated in a male donor with ankylosing spondylitis or in good health (not recorded which). The chain joins TRBV20-1 to TRBJ2-2; the table's D call TRBD2 went unverified against the DNA. Material: blood, either unsorted or a sorted T cell fraction (not recorded which). The CDR3 has the sequence CSQRLAGVRGSCFF.